This is a list of T cell receptor beta chains from one sample in a study of metastatic and nonmetastatic thyroid tumors. With MiXCR, TCRdb reprocessed the PCR reads. This table holds around 26,000 clones, 20% found once. Sequencing was performed on adjacent normal tissue. These receptors all stem from a female donor with papillary thyroid cancer or a benign thyroid nodule (not recorded which). Some clones in this sample may be carry-over from other donors' samples. CDR3s include the opening cysteine and the closing phenylalanine or tryptophan. D genes are given only for firm matches. Rows may omit the clone size; those that give it use once, few, many or a size class.

j_gene | v_gene | abundance | d_gene | CDR3nt | CDR3aa
TRBJ1-4 | TRBV5-6 | medium-sized | . | TGTGCCAGCAGCTCAGCACAATCCCGACAGGAAAAACTGTTTTTT | CASSSAQSRQEKLFF
TRBJ2-6 | TRBV24-1 | . | . | TGTGCCACCAGACCGACAGTGCCCTGGGCCAACGTCCTGACTTTC | CATRPTVPWANVLTF
TRBJ1-1 | TRBV20-1 | many | . | TGCAGTGCTAGAGATCTTAGGGGCCAAGAGACTGAAGCTTTCTTT | CSARDLRGQETEAFF
TRBJ2-7 | TRBV13 | many | TRBD1 | TGTGCCAGCAGAGCGTCGGGACAGGGCCAATTTGCGGGGCAGTACTTC | CASRASGQGQFAGQYF
TRBJ1-6 | TRBV27 | few | TRBD1 | TGTGCCAGCAGTATACTTACCGGGACAGGAGACTCATCCCTCCACTTT | CASSILTGTGDSSLHF
TRBJ1-2 | TRBV19 | . | . | TGTGCCACCCAATCGGGGGGGAACTATGGCTACACCTTC | CATQSGGNYGYTF
TRBJ2-1 | TRBV19 | few | . | TGTGCCAGTACCGCATTAGGTAACTCCTATAATGAGCAGTTCTTC | CASTALGNSYNEQFF
TRBJ2-5 | TRBV7-2 | . | TRBD1 | TGTGCCAGCAGCTTAAAACCGACAGGGCCAAATGTGACCCAGTACTTC | CASSLKPTGPNVTQYF
TRBJ1-2 | TRBV19 | few | . | TGTGCCAGTAGTATAAAGGGCAGGGGCGGCTATGGATACACCTTC | CASSIKGRGGYGYTF
TRBJ2-3 | TRBV20-1 | . | TRBD1 | TGCAGTGCCCCGACAGGGGGTTCAGATACGCAGTATTTT | CSAPTGGSDTQYF
TRBJ2-7 | TRBV6-4 | medium-sized | . | TGTGCCAGCAGTGACTCGGGGCGCAGGGTCTCCTACGAGCAGTACTTC | CASSDSGRRVSYEQYF
TRBJ2-3 | TRBV6-6 | many | . | TGTGCCAGCAGTTACTCGGGGAGCGGTGAGAGCACAGATACGCAGTATTTT | CASSYSGSGESTDTQYF
TRBJ2-7 | TRBV27 | medium-sized | . | TGTGCCAGCGGGGCAGGGCAGAACTACGAGCAGTACTTC | CASGAGQNYEQYF
TRBJ2-1 | TRBV7-8 | medium-sized | . | TGTGCCAGCAGCTTAGAAGCGGACAGTGCATACAATGAGCAGTTCTTC | CASSLEADSAYNEQFF
TRBJ1-2 | TRBV20-1 | many | . | TGCAGTGCCCTCTCGGGGACTAACTATGGCTACACCTTC | CSALSGTNYGYTF
TRBJ2-7 | TRBV7-2 | many | TRBD1 | TGTGCCAGCAGCCCAGGCCCGGGACAGTTCTACGAGCAGTACTTC | CASSPGPGQFYEQYF
TRBJ2-3 | TRBV12-3/TRBV12-4 | many | . | TGTGCCAGCGGGGGGCTAGCTTTGACAGATACGCAGTATTTT | CASGGLALTDTQYF
TRBJ1-5 | TRBV6-1 | few | . | TGTGCCAGCAGTGAAGCTAGGGTCTCCGTCTATAGCAATCAGCCCCAGCATTTT | CASSEARVSVYSNQPQHF
TRBJ2-3 | TRBV3-1 | many | . | TGTGCCAGCAGCCAGATGGGGCGCACAGATACGCAGTATTTT | CASSQMGRTDTQYF
TRBJ2-4 | TRBV5-8 | many | TRBD2 | TGTGCCAGCAGCCTGGGGGTTAGCGGGAGGGACATTCAGTACTTC | CASSLGVSGRDIQYF
TRBJ1-5 | TRBV6-1 | medium-sized | . | TGTGCCAGTAACAGGGTTTATCAGCCCCAGCATTTT | CASNRVYQPQHF
TRBJ2-1 | TRBV11-2 | many | . | TGTGCCAGCAGTCACCGGGACCCCGAGCAGTTCTTC | CASSHRDPEQFF
TRBJ2-7 | TRBV5-1 | many | . | TGCGCCAGCAGCGACAACTACGAGCAGTACTTC | CASSDNYEQYF
TRBJ1-2 | TRBV6-5 | . | . | TGTGCCAGCAGTTACGGGCAGGGTGGCGGCTACACCTTC | CASSYGQGGGYTF
TRBJ2-2 | TRBV12-3/TRBV12-4 | few | TRBD2 | TGTGCCAGCAGTTTAGGACTAGCTACGAACACCGGGGAGCTGTTTTTT | CASSLGLATNTGELFF
TRBJ1-2 | TRBV4-3 | . | TRBD1 | TGCGCCAGCAGCACCAAAACCGGGACAGGGGTTAGGGGCTACACCTTC | CASSTKTGTGVRGYTF
TRBJ1-3 | TRBV20-1 | . | TRBD1 | TGCAGTGCTAGAACGTCACAGGGGGCCGGAAACACCATATATTTT | CSARTSQGAGNTIYF
TRBJ1-4 | TRBV7-9 | many | TRBD1 | TGTGCCAGCAGCTCGGACAGGGCTAAACTGTTTTTT | CASSSDRAKLFF
TRBJ1-2 | TRBV4-3 | many | . | TGCGCCAGCAGCCAAGTTAAAGGGGAGCTCTATGGCTACACCTTC | CASSQVKGELYGYTF
TRBJ2-2 | TRBV9 | . | TRBD1 | TGTGCCAGCAGCGTTGCCGGGACAGTGTTAATCACCGGGGAGCTGTTTTTT | CASSVAGTVLITGELFF
TRBJ1-2 | TRBV20-1 | few | . | TGCAGTGCTAGTCTAGAGTATCTCAATGGCTACACCTTC | CSASLEYLNGYTF
TRBJ2-2 | TRBV20-1 | once | TRBD2 | TGCAGTGCTAGTCGGCGGGAGGGCCGTATGGGGGAGCTGTTTTTT | CSASRREGRMGELFF
TRBJ1-3 | TRBV7-9 | . | TRBD1 | TGTGCCAGCCACGTAGGGACAGGGGTTGGAAACACCATATATTTT | CASHVGTGVGNTIYF
TRBJ1-1 | TRBV30 | many | . | TGTGCCTGGAGTGTAGTAGCCCTCGAAGCTTTCTTT | CAWSVVALEAFF
TRBJ2-3 | TRBV20-1 | many | . | TGCAGTGCTATACTGCCAGCCTTTGCAGATACGCAGTATTTT | CSAILPAFADTQYF
TRBJ1-2 | TRBV5-1 | . | . | TGCGCCAGCAGTCGTACCCCCAACTATGGCTACACCTTC | CASSRTPNYGYTF
TRBJ1-2 | TRBV18 | many | . | TGTGCCAGCTCACCAGTGGGGTACGAGGTAGCTAACTATGGCTACACCTTC | CASSPVGYEVANYGYTF
TRBJ1-1 | TRBV11-2 | many | . | TGTGCCAGCACAGCCGTGAACACTGAAGCTTTCTTT | CASTAVNTEAFF
TRBJ1-3 | TRBV5-1 | once | . | TGCGCCAGCAGCCATCAACAGGGATCGGGAAACACCATATATTTT | CASSHQQGSGNTIYF
TRBJ1-5 | TRBV6-2/TRBV6-3 | medium-sized | . | TGTGCCAGCAGTTATAGTGGGGGAAGAAGTCAGCCCCAGCATTTT | CASSYSGGRSQPQHF
TRBJ1-2 | TRBV27 | . | . | TGTGCCAGCAGTCAATCCCGACAGGTCCCCGGTGGCTACACCTTC | CASSQSRQVPGGYTF
TRBJ2-1 | TRBV6-1 | few | TRBD2 | TGTGCTAGCAGAAGCGGGAGGGGCTCCTACAATAAGCAGTTCTTC | CASRSGRGSYNKQFF